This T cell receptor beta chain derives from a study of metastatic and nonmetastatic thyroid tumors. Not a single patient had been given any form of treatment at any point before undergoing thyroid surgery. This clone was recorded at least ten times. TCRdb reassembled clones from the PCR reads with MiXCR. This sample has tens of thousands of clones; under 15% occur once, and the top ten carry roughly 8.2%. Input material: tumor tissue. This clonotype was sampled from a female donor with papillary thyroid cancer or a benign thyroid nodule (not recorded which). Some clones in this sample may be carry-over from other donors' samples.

CDR3 nucleotide sequence: TGCGCCAGCATCCCACTTCACAGAAGCTCTGGAAACACCATATATTTT. This encodes CASIPLHRSSGNTIYF. V gene TRBV10-1 combines with J gene TRBJ1-3; D remains ambiguous. The CDR3 spans 16 residues. Germline loops: CDR1 WNHNN, CDR2 SYGVQD (reference sequence). V lost 7 bases, J lost 0 bases, and 16 bases lay in between.